The 13 T cell receptor beta chains below come from one sample, sequenced in a study of Ad26.COV2.S vaccination and SARS-CoV-2 variants. Treatment given: around 19 received Ad26.COV2.S at low or high dose, single or two shots; five or six received placebo; per-sample allocation not given. Collection of samples fell on day 63 after the first vaccine or placebo injection. Data came from immunoSEQ multiplex PCR; TCRdb stores just in-frame clones and leaves some out. The data show roughly 460,000 clones, nearly 90% seen once. The source was peripheral blood, collected in a trial of Ad26.COV2.S vaccine versus placebo. Receptors originate from a person between 18 and 60 years old who received the Ad26.COV2.S COVID-19 vaccine or a placebo.

This clone was observed a handful of times. V and J are TRBV6-5 and TRBJ1-2; the D is unclear. The CDR3 contains 13 residues. Trimming shortened V by 4 bases and J by 4 bases, and 10 bases separated the two germline ends. The V gene's germline CDR1 is MNHEY and CDR2 SVGAGI. The CDR3 protein is CASSFYSSYGYTF. DNA for the CDR3: TGTGCCAGCAGTTTCTACAGTTCCTATGGCTACACCTTC.

The V gene is TRBV4-1, the J gene TRBJ1-6, with unresolved D. Looked up from germline, CDR1 is MGHRA and CDR2 is YSYEKL. Trimming removed 1 base from V and 2 bases from J, with 15 bases in between. The CDR3 has 18 amino acids. The CDR3 reads CASSQADAAIAYNSPLHF. The CDR3 DNA follows: TGCGCCAGCAGCCAAGCGGACGCGGCGATCGCCTATAATTCACCCCTCCACTTT.

The chain employs TRBV6-5 and TRBJ1-3; D not certain. The V gene's germline CDR1 is MNHEY and CDR2 SVGAGI. The V gene lost 2 bases and the J gene lost 0 bases, with 8 bases spanning the gap. The CDR3 is made up of 15 amino acids. In DNA, the CDR3 is TGTGCCAGCAGTTACGGGCGGTTCTCTGGAAACACCATATATTTT. Translation: CASSYGRFSGNTIYF.

The rearrangement joins TRBV6-2 or TRBV6-3 to TRBJ1-5, with D tentatively TRBD1 (6 bases). V shed 4 bases and J shed 9 bases, with 13 bases lying between them. The germline CDR1 and CDR2 sequences are MNHEY and SVGEGT. The CDR3 length is 13 residues. The CDR3 DNA sequence: TGTGCCAGCAGTTTAGGGGGTAGTCGGCCCCAGCATTTT. Its translation is CASSLGGSRPQHF.

The chain employs TRBV27 and TRBJ2-7; 7 positions match TRBD2. This CDR3 region has 15 residues. The germline gives CDR1 MNHEY, CDR2 SMNVEV (reference sequence). V shed 6 bases, J shed 2 bases, and the junction held 10 bases outside the gene matches. CDR3 residues: CASSPGGFRTYEQYF. The DNA of the CDR3 is TGTGCCAGCAGCCCCGGGGGGTTTAGGACCTACGAGCAGTACTTC.

The table lists this clone with a count of one. Additional DNA sequences in this sample encode the identical CDR3. The chain recombines TRBV18 with TRBJ1-6; D unclear. Germline V CDR1 and CDR2: KGHSH, LQKENI. Between the trimmed V and J ends, which lost 3 bases and 8 bases, there was a span of 8 bases. This CDR3 comprises 13 residues. The CDR3 region is CASSPAEDSPLHF. The CDR3 nucleotides are TGTGCCAGCTCACCCGCTGAGGATTCACCCCTCCACTTT.

The rearrangement uses TRBV5-8 and TRBJ1-6; D possibly corresponds to TRBD1 (5 bases). The CDR3 consists of 15 residues. Between the trimmed V and J ends, which lost 0 bases and 7 bases, there was a span of 11 bases. Germline V gene data show CDR1 as SGHTS and CDR2 as YDEGEE. This CDR3 reads CASSLVGGWNSPLHF. DNA for the CDR3: TGTGCCAGCAGCTTGGTTGGGGGGTGGAATTCACCCCTCCACTTT.

This clone occurred once. This chain uses TRBV3-1 (or the pseudogene TRBV3-2) with TRBJ1-1; 10 bases are a match to TRBD1. This CDR3 contains 16 residues. Trimming removed 5 bases from V and 5 bases from J; junction bases left unmatched: 11. Germline V gives CDR1 LGHDT, CDR2 YNNKEL (reference sequence). The CDR3 is CASSFRTGGGLTEAFF. The DNA for the CDR3 is TGTGCCAGCAGCTTTAGGACAGGGGGAGGTTTAACTGAAGCTTTCTTT.

The chain recombines TRBV11-1 with TRBJ2-4; D unresolved. Trimming cost V 0 bases and J 5 bases, with 11 bases left between them. Looked up from germline, CDR1 is SGHAT and CDR2 is FQDESV (reference sequence). CDR3 length equals 15 residues. CDR3 DNA sequence: TGTGCCAGCAGCTTAGCCCCGAAGTCCGAAAACATTCAGTACTTC. Amino acid sequence: CASSLAPKSENIQYF.

The chain couples TRBV27 to TRBJ1-2, with 8 bases that match TRBD1. Germline V gives CDR1 MNHEY, CDR2 SMNVEV (reference sequence). The CDR3 consists of 15 residues. The junction had 10 bases not matched to a gene; V was cut back by 7 bases and J by 3 bases. CDR3 nucleotide sequence: TGTGCCAGCACCCCTAGGACAGGGCAGTACTATGGCTACACCTTC. Protein product: CASTPRTGQYYGYTF.

This chain joins TRBV2 and TRBJ2-3; D unresolved. The V and J ends lost 5 bases and 2 bases respectively, with 8 bases between them. This CDR3 contains 13 residues. The germline gives CDR1 SNHLY, CDR2 FYNNEI. The CDR3 loop reads CASSLDNTDTQYF. The DNA for the CDR3 is TGTGCCAGCAGTCTGGATAACACAGATACGCAGTATTTT.

The chain uses TRBV7-8 and TRBJ1-5, with D unclear. In germline, CDR1 is SGHVS, CDR2 FQNEAQ. Trimming shortened V by 1 base and J by 5 bases, and 12 bases separated the two germline ends. The CDR3 is made up of 15 amino acids. CDR3 amino acids: CASSLVRQNHQPQHF. The CDR3 nucleotides are TGTGCCAGCAGCTTAGTTCGGCAGAACCATCAGCCCCAGCATTTT.

This clone was counted once. The chain has TRBV6-5 and TRBJ1-5; D might be TRBD1 (6 bases). In germline, CDR1 is MNHEY, CDR2 SVGAGI. The V end was cut by 4 bases, the J end by 7 bases, with 20 bases between. This CDR3 spans 16 amino acids. CDR3 loop: CASSSADGGGGQPQHF. In DNA, the CDR3 is TGTGCCAGCAGTTCTGCTGACGGGGGGGGCGGGCAGCCCCAGCATTTT.